The 6 T cell receptor beta chains reported below all come from one sample, sequenced in a study of immune aging and cytomegalovirus after organ transplant. Libraries came from microwell single-cell capture using BD Rhapsody targeted mRNA and AbSeq reagents. In TCRdb, the single-cell sequencing reads were re-called with MiXCR into one record per CDR3 protein. The sample shows approximately 22,000 distinct CDR3 sequences, approximately 40% of them seen only once. No antigens are known for them. Time point in this sample: five sample-tagged time points from pre-transplant (day -1) to day 368 post-transplant, pooled. The starting material was CMV peptide-activated CD4+ and CD8+ T cells sorted from blood, obtained at five time points, pooled. Subset of the sample: sorted CD8+CD137+ and CD4+CD154+ T cells after less than 15 h CMV IE-1 peptide stimulation. Receptors were obtained from a female donor who had a heart transplant and CMV viremia.

In its sample, this clonotype was seen many times. V and J are TRBV5-1 and TRBJ2-1, with 9 bases matching TRBD2. The junction had 8 bases not matched to a gene; V was cut back by 0 bases and J by 10 bases. Germline V gives CDR1 SGHRS, CDR2 YFSETQ. The CDR3 covers 15 residues. For the CDR3, the DNA is TGCGCCAGCAGCTTGGTGGGCGTGGCGGGAGGGGAGCAGTTCTTC. This sequence encodes CASSLVGVAGGEQFF.

The gene calls are TRBV20-1 and TRBJ1-1; D not resolved. V lost 1 base and J lost 3, with 9 bases in between. Germline CDR1 reads DFQATT; CDR2 reads SNEGSKA (reference sequence). The CDR3 loop spans 13 amino acids. The CDR3 bases are TGCAGTGCTAGAGGGGAGGGAGACACTGAAGCTTTCTTT. This encodes CSARGEGDTEAFF.

The rearrangement links TRBV28 to TRBJ2-7; D ambiguous. The germline V gene encodes CDR1 MDHEN and CDR2 SYDVKM. CDR3 length equals 13 residues. V lost 4 bases to trimming and J lost 2 bases, with 9 bases between them. This CDR3 reads CASSSLNPYEQYF. The DNA for the CDR3 is TGTGCCAGCAGTTCACTGAACCCCTACGAGCAGTACTTC.

This rearrangement joins TRBV7-2 to TRBJ1-6; no reliable D call. This CDR3 is built from 15 residues. V was pared by 5 bases and J by 6 bases, with 14 bases between. Germline values: CDR1 SGHTA, CDR2 FQGNSA. The CDR3 DNA follows: TGTGCCAGCAGCACTAGCCAGGTCCTTAATTCACCCCTCCACTTT. It translates to CASSTSQVLNSPLHF.

This clonotype turned up a few times. The V call is TRBV28, the J call TRBJ2-1; D gene unclear. V lost 3 bases to trimming and J lost 0 bases, with 12 bases between them. The germline gives CDR1 MDHEN, CDR2 SYDVKM. The CDR3 covers 16 residues. CDR3 loop: CASSFIAVPSYNEQFF. Written as DNA, the CDR3 is TGTGCCAGCAGTTTCATCGCAGTACCCTCCTACAATGAGCAGTTCTTC.

There are many counts of this clonotype. The CDR3: CASSSGTHTQTDTQYF. As DNA, the CDR3 is TGCGCCAGCTCATCCGGGACCCACACCCAAACAGATACGCAGTATTTT. This chain connects TRBV10-1 to TRBJ2-3; D assignment may be TRBD1 or TRBD2 (5 bases each). CDR3 length: 16 amino acids. V lost 8 bases to trimming and J lost 3 bases, with 21 bases between them. CDR1 is WNHNN and CDR2 is SYGVQD in the germline V gene (reference sequence).